These 28 T cell receptor beta chains share one sample of origin, sequenced in a study of T cell responses to AZD1222 COVID-19 vaccine (dated by TCRdb to about 2021). The meaning of the sample's time point label: baseline before first vaccination. The protocol used for the library was the immunoSEQ multiplex PCR assay. This immuneACCESS table, as held by TCRdb, lists in-frame sequences with V and J called but not all clones. Of the missing ones, under half trace to an unresolved V gene in checked studies; the others have no known cause. In all, the sample holds 100,000 to 150,000 clones, and approximately 90% of those were seen once. The top ten clonotypes cover approximately 1% of the sample. The input for sequencing was peripheral blood, taken on day 0 of AZD1222 vaccination. The receptors stem from an adult in good health.

This clone was detected only once. J is TRBJ2-5 and V is TRBV5-1, with D unresolved. The germline V gene has CDR1 SGHRS and CDR2 YFSETQ. Between the trimmed V and J ends, which lost 4 bases and 1 base, there was a span of 14 bases. This CDR3 region has 15 residues. This CDR3 reads CASSLGPIPQETQYF. CDR3 nucleotides: TGCGCCAGCAGCCTAGGACCGATCCCCCAAGAGACCCAGTACTTC.

Details on this clone: Additional DNA sequences in this sample encode the identical CDR3. The rearrangement joins TRBV28 to TRBJ2-7; no definite D call. Germline V lookup: CDR1 MDHEN, CDR2 SYDVKM. Deletions cut 2 bases from V and 4 bases from J, with 6 bases between. The CDR3 runs 12 residues. The CDR3 here is CASSLAGYEQYF. The DNA for the CDR3 is TGTGCCAGCAGTTTAGCTGGATACGAGCAGTACTTC.

The chain uses TRBV5-1 and TRBJ2-5; possible D gene TRBD1, 5 bases. CDR1 and CDR2 from the germline V gene are SGHRS and YFSETQ. This CDR3 spans 13 amino acids. V was shortened by 0 bases and J by 3 bases, with 6 bases between the two germline ends. The CDR3: CASSLATEETQYF. CDR3 sequence (DNA): TGCGCCAGCAGCTTGGCGACAGAAGAGACCCAGTACTTC.

CDR3 DNA: TGTGCCAGCAGCTTAGTGAGGGGACGTCTGACTCGCGAGCAGTACTTC. It is translated as CASSLVRGRLTREQYF. The chain links TRBV11-2 to TRBJ2-7; the D call may be TRBD1 or TRBD2 (5 bases each). This CDR3 has 16 residues. From germline, CDR1 is SGHAT and CDR2 FQNNGV. Trimming cost V 1 base and J 6 bases, with 19 bases left between them.

This chain uses TRBV18 with TRBJ1-1; D remains unclear. Germline loops: CDR1 KGHSH, CDR2 LQKENI. The germline V and J ends were trimmed by 2 bases and 4 bases, with 11 bases remaining between them. The CDR3 is 14 residues long. CDR3 nucleotides: TGTGCCAGCTCACCAGGAGCAGCAAGCACTGAAGCTTTCTTT. It codes for CASSPGAASTEAFF.

The chain uses TRBV3-1 (or the pseudogene TRBV3-2) and TRBJ1-5, with 7 bases that match TRBD1. The germline V gene has CDR1 LGHDT and CDR2 YNNKEL (reference sequence). After removal of 4 bases from V and 1 base from J, the junction contained 4 bases not matched to a gene. The CDR3 length is 15 residues. Here the CDR3 DNA reads TGTGCCAGCAGCCCCCAGGGGGGGAGCAATCAGCCCCAGCATTTT. Protein: CASSPQGGSNQPQHF.

To note about this clone: Without the conserved terminal phenylalanine or tryptophan, this CDR3 likely stems from a read error. The DNA is omitted, as the CDR3 cannot be located on it reliably, and the CDR3 follows TCRdb's listing. The rearrangement links TRBV6-4 to TRBJ1-1. The CDR3 is 13 residues long, ends included. Per the germline V gene, CDR1 is MRHNA and CDR2 is SNTAGT. CDR3: CASSDKRREVNTR.

The rearrangement joins TRBV18 to TRBJ2-1, with 13 positions matching TRBD2. The V gene end was trimmed by 4 bases and the J gene end by 4 bases; junction bases not matched to a gene: 7. The CDR3 is 17 amino acids. The germline V gene encodes CDR1 KGHSH and CDR2 LQKENI. The chain's CDR3 is CASSRTGTSGTYNEQFF. CDR3 sequence (DNA): TGTGCCAGCTCACGAACCGGGACTAGCGGGACGTACAATGAGCAGTTCTTC.

The chain is built from TRBV29-1 and TRBJ1-5; D might be TRBD1 (6 bases). Germline lookup yields CDR1 SQVTM and CDR2 ANQGSEA. V was pared by 6 bases and J by 3 bases, with 15 bases between. The CDR3 covers 14 residues. CDR3 protein: CSVAVTGPNQPQHF. CDR3 nucleotide sequence: TGCAGCGTGGCAGTTACAGGGCCCAATCAGCCCCAGCATTTT.

The chain has TRBV7-8 and TRBJ2-7; TRBD1 might be the D (5 bases). The ends were cut back, 5 bases at V and 6 bases at J, with 11 bases in the middle. Per the germline V gene, CDR1 is SGHVS and CDR2 is FQNEAQ. This CDR3 spans 12 amino acids. In DNA form, the CDR3 reads TGTGCCAGCAGCCCAAGGGGTGTCGAGCAGTACTTC. Residues: CASSPRGVEQYF.

The rearrangement joins TRBV24-1 to TRBJ2-7; 11 positions match TRBD1. This CDR3 spans 16 amino acids. Germline assignment: CDR1 KGHDR and CDR2 SFDVKD. The V segment lost 5 bases and the J segment 3 bases; nucleotides outside the gene matches: 8. Here the CDR3 reads CATSGTGTGGIYEQYF. CDR3 nucleotides: TGTGCCACCAGTGGGACGGGGACAGGGGGAATCTACGAGCAGTACTTC.

J is TRBJ1-1 and V is TRBV4-2; 11 nucleotides match TRBD1. There are 18 residues in the CDR3. V lost 0 bases and J lost 5; bases outside the gene matches: 11. Germline CDR1 reads LGHNA; CDR2 reads YNFKEQ. This chain's CDR3 is CASSQDHGQGAVGTEAFF. The CDR3 bases are TGTGCCAGCAGCCAAGACCATGGACAGGGGGCGGTGGGGACTGAAGCTTTCTTT.

The chain recombines TRBV11-2 with TRBJ2-3; possible D gene TRBD2, 6 bases. CDR1 and CDR2 (germline): SGHAT, FQNNGV. This CDR3 is 17 amino acids long. The V gene lost 5 bases and the J gene lost 2 bases, with 20 bases spanning the gap. This chain's CDR3 is CASSLFLALVDTDTQYF. In DNA form, the CDR3 reads TGTGCCAGCAGCCTATTTCTAGCGTTGGTGGACACAGATACGCAGTATTTT.

The genes are TRBV28 and TRBJ1-1; perhaps TRBD1 as D (6 bases). CDR3 size: 14 residues. Trimming removed 3 bases from V and 4 bases from J, with 12 bases in between. Germline-derived CDR1 and CDR2 are MDHEN and SYDVKM. CDR3 sequence (DNA): TGTGCCAGCAGTTTGACAGGAGGGAGCACTGAAGCTTTCTTT. This codes for CASSLTGGSTEAFF. Variable domain in full (rest from reference TRBV28 and TRBJ1-1): DVKVTQSSRYLVKRTGEKVFLECVQDMDHENMFWYRQDPGLGLRLIYFSYDVKMKEKGDIPEGYSVSREKKERFSLILESASTNQTSMYLCASSLTGGSTEAFFGQGTRLTVV.

The chain couples TRBV2 to TRBJ2-2; D not certain. The germline V and J ends were trimmed by 6 bases and 7 bases, with 12 bases remaining between them. The CDR3 sequence is 13 residues long. The germline V gene has CDR1 SNHLY and CDR2 FYNNEI. The CDR3 loop reads CASRPQPRGELFF. DNA for the CDR3: TGTGCCAGCAGGCCCCAGCCCCGCGGGGAGCTGTTTTTT.

The rearrangement uses TRBV27 and TRBJ1-4; D is perhaps TRBD1 (5 bases). V lost 1 base and J lost 8, with 14 bases in between. CDR3 length: 15 residues. Germline assignment: CDR1 MNHEY and CDR2 SMNVEV (reference sequence). CDR3 amino acids: CASSLLGQGAEKLFF. The CDR3 nucleotides read TGTGCCAGCAGTTTATTGGGGCAAGGGGCGGAAAAACTGTTTTTT. Full variable domain (missing parts from reference TRBV27 and TRBJ1-4): EAQVTQNPRYLITVTGKKLTVTCSQNMNHEYMSWYRQDPGLGLRQIYYSMNVEVTDKGDVPEGYKVSRKEKRNFPLILESPSPNQTSLYFCASSLLGQGAEKLFFGSGTQLSVL.

J is TRBJ2-1 and V is TRBV5-1; 16 positions agree with TRBD2. The CDR3 runs to 13 residues. Germline lookup yields CDR1 SGHRS and CDR2 YFSETQ. Trimming removed 2 bases from V and 14 bases from J; junction bases left unmatched: 1. For the CDR3, the DNA is TGCGCCAGCAGCTTCGGGACTAGCGGGAGGGAGTTCTTC. Amino acid sequence: CASSFGTSGREFF.

The CDR3: CASSYIGQGSLSNQPQHF. CDR3 DNA: TGTGCCAGCAGTTACATAGGACAGGGGTCCCTTAGCAATCAGCCCCAGCATTTT. The gene calls are TRBV6-2 or TRBV6-3 and TRBJ1-5, with 9 bases that match TRBD1. The CDR3 has 18 residues. The V gene's germline CDR1 is MNHEY and CDR2 SVGEGT. The ends lost 2 bases at V and 0 bases at J; junction bases unmatched: 8.

The chain joins TRBV4-1 to TRBJ2-1, with D perhaps matching TRBD1 (6 bases). Trimming cost V 4 bases and J 8 bases, with 12 bases left between them. The CDR3 has 13 amino acids. Germline assignment: CDR1 MGHRA and CDR2 YSYEKL. CDR3 residues: CASSRTGKDEQFF. The CDR3 nucleotides read TGCGCCAGCAGCCGAACAGGGAAGGATGAGCAGTTCTTC.

The chain joins TRBV28 to TRBJ1-5, with 8 bases that match TRBD1. Per germline, CDR1 MDHEN and CDR2 SYDVKM. V trimming: 7 bases; J trimming: 3 bases; junction bases outside the gene matches: 11. The CDR3 consists of 16 residues. The CDR3 DNA reads as TGTGCCAGCACTGATCTGACAGGGGTGGTCAATCAGCCCCAGCATTTT. Protein: CASTDLTGVVNQPQHF. The full variable domain, with the rest looked up from reference TRBV28 and TRBJ1-5, is DVKVTQSSRYLVKRTGEKVFLECVQDMDHENMFWYRQDPGLGLRLIYFSYDVKMKEKGDIPEGYSVSREKKERFSLILESASTNQTSMYLCASTDLTGVVNQPQHFGDGTRLSIL.

V and J are TRBV7-3 and TRBJ2-2; a possible D gene is TRBD1 (6 bases). The germline V and J ends were trimmed by 3 bases and 5 bases, with 16 bases remaining between them. The germline CDR1 and CDR2 sequences are SGHTA and FQGTGA. The CDR3 totals 16 residues. CDR3 sequence: CASSLRQAPGTGELFF. The CDR3 nucleotides read TGTGCCAGCAGCTTGCGACAGGCCCCGGGGACCGGGGAGCTGTTTTTT.

V is TRBV28 and J is TRBJ1-2; D is uncertain. V lost 3 bases and J lost 2, with 4 bases in between. The CDR3 is 12 residues long. Germline CDR1 reads MDHEN; CDR2 reads SYDVKM. The CDR3 loop is CASSFRNYGYTF. The CDR3 bases are TGTGCCAGCAGTTTTCGAAACTATGGCTACACCTTC.

The chain is built from TRBV11-2 and TRBJ2-1; 12 positions agree with TRBD2. Losses at the gene ends were 2 bases for V and 7 bases for J; bases not matched to a gene: 12. The CDR3 is 18 residues long. The germline V gene has CDR1 SGHAT and CDR2 FQNNGV. This chain's CDR3 is CASSLFPRTSGMGNEQFF. The CDR3 DNA reads as TGTGCCAGCAGCTTATTCCCTCGGACTAGCGGGATGGGAAATGAGCAGTTCTTC.

The rearrangement joins TRBV7-3 to TRBJ2-1; no clear D. The germline CDR1 and CDR2 sequences are SGHTA and FQGTGA. The CDR3 length is 13 residues. Trimming shortened V by 1 base and J by 5 bases, and 6 bases separated the two germline ends. The CDR3 region has the DNA TGTGCCAGCAGCTTAAGAGCAGACAATGAGCAGTTCTTC. Translating gives CASSLRADNEQFF.

This chain links TRBV19 with TRBJ2-3; the match to TRBD2 covers 14 bases. CDR1 LNHDA and CDR2 SQIVND come from the germline V gene (reference sequence). The CDR3 has 16 amino acids. Here the CDR3 DNA reads TGTGCGCTAATGGGACTAGCGGGAGATAGCGCAGATACGCAGTATTTT. This gives the protein CALMGLAGDSADTQYF.

This clone showed up just a few times. The rearrangement links TRBV29-1 to TRBJ1-1; D possibly corresponds to TRBD1 (6 bases). Trimming took 4 bases from V and 6 from J, leaving 12 bases between them. The CDR3 has 12 residues. Germline lookup yields CDR1 SQVTM and CDR2 ANQGSEA. The CDR3, as DNA: TGCAGCGTTGTCCAGGGGATTGCTGAAGCTTTCTTT. It encodes CSVVQGIAEAFF. Complete variable domain (other parts from reference TRBV29-1 and TRBJ1-1): SAVISQKPSRDICQRGTSLTIQCQVDSQVTMMFWYRQQPGQSLTLIATANQGSEATYESGFVIDKFPISRPNLTFSTLTVSNMSPEDSSIYLCSVVQGIAEAFFGQGTRLTVV.

The chain employs TRBV10-3 and TRBJ1-6; D possibly corresponds to TRBD1 (5 bases). The CDR3 runs 15 residues. Per the germline V gene, CDR1 is ENHRY and CDR2 is SYGVKD. V lost 5 bases, J lost 13 bases, and 21 bases lay in between. The chain's CDR3 is CAISRGDSVLTPLHF. The CDR3 region has the DNA TGTGCCATCAGTAGAGGTGACAGCGTCCTAACCCCCCTCCACTTT.

V usage is TRBV7-9 and J usage is TRBJ1-1; 8 bases fit TRBD1. Germline V gene data show CDR1 as SEHNR and CDR2 as FQNEAQ (reference sequence). V lost 3 bases to trimming and J lost 3 bases; unmatched junction nucleotides: 3. The CDR3 contains 14 residues. CDR3 in DNA: TGTGCCAGCAGCTTTGCAGGGGGCTACACTGAAGCTTTCTTT. Amino acids: CASSFAGGYTEAFF.